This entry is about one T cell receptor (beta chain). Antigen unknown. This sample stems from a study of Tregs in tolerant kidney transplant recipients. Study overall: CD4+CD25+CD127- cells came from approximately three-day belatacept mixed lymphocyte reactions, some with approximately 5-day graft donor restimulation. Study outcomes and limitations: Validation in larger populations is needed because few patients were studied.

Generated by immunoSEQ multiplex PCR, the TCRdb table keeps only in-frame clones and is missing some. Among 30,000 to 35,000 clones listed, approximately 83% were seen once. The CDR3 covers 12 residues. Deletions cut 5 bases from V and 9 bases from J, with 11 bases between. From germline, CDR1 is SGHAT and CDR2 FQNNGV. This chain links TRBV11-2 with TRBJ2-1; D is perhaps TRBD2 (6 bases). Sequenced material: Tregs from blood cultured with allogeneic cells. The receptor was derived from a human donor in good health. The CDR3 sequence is CASSTRAGEQFF. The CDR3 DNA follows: TGTGCCAGCAGCACCCGAGCGGGTGAGCAGTTCTTC.